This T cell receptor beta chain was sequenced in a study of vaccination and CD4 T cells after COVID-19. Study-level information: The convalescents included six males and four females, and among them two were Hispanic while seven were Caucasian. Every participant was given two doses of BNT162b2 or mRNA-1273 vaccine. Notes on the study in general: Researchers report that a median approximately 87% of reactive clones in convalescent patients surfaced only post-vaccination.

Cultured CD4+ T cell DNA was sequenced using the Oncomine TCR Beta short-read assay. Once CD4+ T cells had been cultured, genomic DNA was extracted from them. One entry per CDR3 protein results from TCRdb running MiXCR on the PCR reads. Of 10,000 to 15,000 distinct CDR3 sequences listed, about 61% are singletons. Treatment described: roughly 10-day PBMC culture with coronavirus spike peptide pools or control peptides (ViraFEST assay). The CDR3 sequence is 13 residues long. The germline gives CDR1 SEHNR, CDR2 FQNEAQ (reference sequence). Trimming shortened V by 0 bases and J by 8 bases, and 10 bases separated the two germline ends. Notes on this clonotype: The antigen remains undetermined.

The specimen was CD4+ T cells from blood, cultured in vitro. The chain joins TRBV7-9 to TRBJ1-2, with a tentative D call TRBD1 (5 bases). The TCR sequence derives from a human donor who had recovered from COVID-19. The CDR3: CASSLAGGEGYTF. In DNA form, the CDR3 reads TGTGCCAGCAGCTTAGCGGGGGGTGAAGGCTACACCTTC.